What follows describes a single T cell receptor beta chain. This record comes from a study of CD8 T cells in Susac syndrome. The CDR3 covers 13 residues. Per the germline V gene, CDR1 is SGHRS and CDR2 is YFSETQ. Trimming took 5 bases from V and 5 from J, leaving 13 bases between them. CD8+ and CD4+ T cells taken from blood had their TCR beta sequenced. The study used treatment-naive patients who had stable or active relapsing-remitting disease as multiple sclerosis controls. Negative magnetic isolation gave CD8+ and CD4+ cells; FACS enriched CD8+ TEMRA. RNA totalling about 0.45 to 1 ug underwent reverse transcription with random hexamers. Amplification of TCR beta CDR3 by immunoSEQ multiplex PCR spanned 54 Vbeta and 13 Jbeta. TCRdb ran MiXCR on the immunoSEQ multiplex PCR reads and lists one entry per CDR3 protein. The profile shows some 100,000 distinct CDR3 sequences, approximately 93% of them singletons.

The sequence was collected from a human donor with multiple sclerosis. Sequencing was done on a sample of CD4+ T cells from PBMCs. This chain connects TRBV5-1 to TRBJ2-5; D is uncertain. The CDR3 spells CASRRTNSETQYF. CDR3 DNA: TGCGCCAGCAGAAGGACCAACTCCGAGACCCAGTACTTC.